One T cell receptor beta chain is described in this entry. This sample is drawn from a study of blood T cell repertoires in COVID-19. Study as a whole: Samples representing acute and convalescent COVID-19 were sourced from the United States, Italy and Spain. The cDNA or gDNA used as material had been derived from T cells, B-cell-depleted T cells, or PBMCs.

This table comes from immunoSEQ multiplex PCR, and its TCRdb copy is limited to in-frame clones, with some not included. The profile shows fewer than 120,000 clones, roughly 79% of them singletons. The trim removed 2 bases at V and 2 bases at J, leaving 7 bases unmatched. The CDR3 runs to 16 residues. Germline CDR1 reads SGHKS; CDR2 reads YYEKEE (reference sequence). The sample comprised peripheral blood. The sequence was obtained from a woman aged 80 or over with active or convalescent COVID-19. The V and J genes are TRBV5-5 and TRBJ1-3; 7 bases are shared with TRBD1. CDR3 bases: TGTGCCAGCAGCTTATTCCAGGGGGGCCCTGGAAACACCATATATTTT. Translated: CASSLFQGGPGNTIYF.